The 27 T cell receptor beta chains in this list originate from one sample, sequenced in a study of CD4 T cells in relation to SARS-CoV-2 and coronaviruses. Their specific antigens are unknown. Method: immunoSEQ multiplex PCR; TCRdb's copy keeps in-frame clones and lacks some. The profile covers 20,000 to 30,000 clones, with about three quarters appearing a single time and roughly 18% taken by the ten largest. Unexposed donor CD4+ T cells date from about 2011-2018, before the COVID-19 pandemic. CD4+ T cells were isolated from the cells after less than 13 days of culture. The sequenced material came from CD4+ T cells from PBMCs, cultured in vitro. The source of these receptors is a human donor in good health.

V is TRBV6-2 or TRBV6-3 and J is TRBJ2-3, with a weak D call TRBD1 (6 bases). V gave up 5 bases and J gave up 3 bases, with 15 bases separating them. This CDR3 has 15 amino acids. The V gene's germline CDR1 is MNHEY and CDR2 SVGEGT. The CDR3 DNA is TGTGCCAGCAGTCTCCACAGGGACCGGACAGATACGCAGTATTTT. Its protein product is CASSLHRDRTDTQYF.

The chain combines TRBV3-1 (or the pseudogene TRBV3-2) with TRBJ2-5; D call uncertain. With 1 base removed from V and 2 bases from J, the gap between germline ends came to 17 bases. This CDR3 spans 17 amino acids. From germline, CDR1 is LGHDT and CDR2 YNNKEL (reference sequence). The CDR3 is CASSQGVRGGGQETQYF. CDR3 sequence (DNA): TGTGCCAGCAGCCAAGGGGTGCGAGGTGGCGGTCAAGAGACCCAGTACTTC.

This clone was counted a few times. The J gene is TRBJ2-2, the V gene TRBV5-4, with 9 bases lining up with TRBD2. Looked up from germline, CDR1 is SGHNT and CDR2 is YYREEE (reference sequence). Losses at the gene ends were 0 bases for V and 7 bases for J; bases not matched to a gene: 10. The CDR3 loop spans 17 amino acids. This chain's CDR3 is CASSLGASGVDVGELFF. CDR3 DNA: TGTGCCAGCAGCTTGGGGGCTAGCGGGGTGGATGTCGGGGAGCTGTTTTTT.

On this clone itself: Distinct nucleotide sequences in the sample also encode this CDR3. The chain uses TRBV18 and TRBJ2-5, with a tentative D call TRBD2 (6 bases). V was cut by 3 bases and J by 2 bases, with 10 bases left in between. The CDR3 length is 14 residues. Germline values: CDR1 KGHSH, CDR2 LQKENI. CDR3 sequence: CASSPAGRQETQYF. DNA for the CDR3: TGTGCCAGCTCACCGGCGGGGCGGCAAGAGACCCAGTACTTC.

V and J are TRBV5-1 and TRBJ2-1; D possibly corresponds to TRBD2 (7 bases). V was trimmed by 0 bases and J by 8 bases, leaving 15 bases between them. The CDR3 contains 15 residues. Germline V gene lookup returns CDR1 SGHRS and CDR2 YFSETQ. The CDR3 sequence is CASSLAGGQRDEQFF. DNA of the CDR3: TGCGCCAGCAGCTTGGCGGGGGGCCAGAGGGATGAGCAGTTCTTC.

The chain couples TRBV12-3 or TRBV12-4 to TRBJ2-5, with no clear D. The CDR3 length is 13 residues. Trimming took off 6 bases at V and 4 bases at J, with 12 bases between the two ends. The CDR3 region is CASRYAGRETQYF. The DNA of the CDR3 is TGTGCCAGCAGATATGCCGGTCGAGAGACCCAGTACTTC.

This rearrangement joins TRBV10-3 to TRBJ1-3, with D maybe TRBD1 (6 bases). Germline CDR1 ENHRY, CDR2 SYGVKD. The CDR3 runs 16 residues. Trimming cost V 3 bases and J 4 bases, with 16 bases left between them. CDR3 DNA: TGTGCCATCAGTGAACCCTACCGGGGGCACGGAAACACCATATATTTT. Residues: CAISEPYRGHGNTIYF.

This rearrangement joins TRBV3-1 (or the pseudogene TRBV3-2) to TRBJ2-7; 8 bases are a match to TRBD2. Germline V lookup: CDR1 LGHDT, CDR2 YNNKEL (reference sequence). Unmatched junction bases numbered 11, after V lost 1 base and J lost 6 bases. CDR3 length: 16 amino acids. The CDR3: CASSQASGGLGGEQYF. The CDR3 region has the DNA TGTGCCAGCAGCCAAGCCAGCGGGGGCCTCGGGGGCGAGCAGTACTTC.

The chain carries TRBV6-5 and TRBJ1-6; TRBD1 might be the D (6 bases). Looked up from germline, CDR1 is MNHEY and CDR2 is SVGAGI. The CDR3 has 12 amino acids. V was pared by 8 bases and J by 9 bases, with 11 bases between. The CDR3, as DNA: TGTGCCAGCCAGAGGGGGGGTTCACCCCTCCACTTT. Translating gives CASQRGGSPLHF.

The chain employs TRBV4-3 and TRBJ2-1; 7 bases line up with TRBD1. The V segment lost 1 base and the J segment 4 bases; nucleotides outside the gene matches: 4. The germline V gene has CDR1 LGHNA and CDR2 YSLEER. The CDR3 runs to 15 residues. The CDR3 spells CASSQGTGGYNEQFF. The CDR3 nucleotides are TGCGCCAGCAGCCAAGGGACAGGAGGTTACAATGAGCAGTTCTTC.

This clone was counted a single time. The chain is built from TRBV5-1 and TRBJ2-1, with 9 bases that match TRBD2. This CDR3 is 15 amino acids long. Germline assignment: CDR1 SGHRS and CDR2 YFSETQ. The V gene end was trimmed by 2 bases and the J gene end by 6 bases; junction bases not matched to a gene: 6. The CDR3 DNA reads TGCGCCAGCAGCTTATGGGCTAGCGGGGTCAATGAGCAGTTCTTC. Translated: CASSLWASGVNEQFF.

The J gene is TRBJ2-7, the V gene TRBV4-2, with 10 bases that match TRBD2. J was trimmed by 3 bases and V by 4 bases; bases with no gene match: 9. Germline V gene lookup returns CDR1 LGHNA and CDR2 YNFKEQ. The CDR3 is made up of 16 amino acids. The CDR3 DNA follows: TGTGCCAGCAGCCGTAAGTCAGCTAGCGGGGGCTACGAGCAGTACTTC. It translates to CASSRKSASGGYEQYF.

The chain links TRBV7-9 to TRBJ1-4; no definite D call. This CDR3 contains 15 residues. Trimming took 5 bases from V and 2 from J, leaving 12 bases between them. Germline V gives CDR1 SEHNR, CDR2 FQNEAQ (reference sequence). In DNA, the CDR3 is TGTGCCAGCAGCCCAAAAGCTGGGACTAATGAAAAACTGTTTTTT. Its translation is CASSPKAGTNEKLFF.

This rearrangement joins TRBV9 to TRBJ2-2; D may match TRBD1 or TRBD2 (5 bases each). The length of the CDR3 is 16 residues. V gave up 2 bases and J gave up 1 base, with 12 bases separating them. Germline loops: CDR1 SGDLS, CDR2 YYNGEE. The CDR3 is CASSVFRELNTGELFF. DNA of the CDR3: TGTGCCAGCAGCGTGTTCAGGGAGTTGAACACCGGGGAGCTGTTTTTT.

The chain joins TRBV6-5 to TRBJ2-7; D perhaps matches TRBD1 (6 bases). The CDR3 extends over 15 amino acids. The ends were cut back, 2 bases at V and 4 bases at J, with 15 bases in the middle. CDR1 and CDR2 (germline): MNHEY, SVGAGI. The CDR3 DNA sequence: TGTGCCAGCAGTTACGCCGTGACAGGTGGATACGAGCAGTACTTC. This gives the protein CASSYAVTGGYEQYF.

For the CDR3, the DNA is TGTGCCAGCCAGGCGGTGTCCTACAATGAGCAGTTCTTC. Protein: CASQAVSYNEQFF. The rearrangement joins TRBV27 to TRBJ2-1; no definite D call. The CDR3 spans 13 residues. Trimming took 8 bases from V and 1 from J, leaving 9 bases between them. Germline V gene sequence: CDR1 MNHEY, CDR2 SMNVEV (reference sequence).

This rearrangement joins TRBV6-2 or TRBV6-3 to TRBJ2-5; unclear D gene. Germline V gene data show CDR1 as MNHEY and CDR2 as SVGEGT. This CDR3 comprises 12 residues. Trimming pared 0 bases from V and 5 bases from J, leaving 4 bases between. In DNA, the CDR3 is TGTGCCAGCAGTTACTCGACGGAGACCCAGTACTTC. Encoded protein: CASSYSTETQYF.

V usage is TRBV7-3 and J usage is TRBJ1-3, with D possibly matching TRBD1 (5 bases). CDR3 length: 13 amino acids. V dropped 0 bases and J dropped 7 bases, with 7 bases sitting between them. The germline CDR1 and CDR2 sequences are SGHTA and FQGTGA. The DNA for the CDR3 is TGTGCCAGCAGCTTAACGAAGGGGAACACCATATATTTT. It translates to CASSLTKGNTIYF.

The chain carries TRBV7-2 and TRBJ2-7; 10 bases line up with TRBD1. This CDR3 comprises 14 residues. Trimming removed 5 bases from V and 7 bases from J; junction bases left unmatched: 8. In germline, CDR1 is SGHTA, CDR2 FQGNSA. The CDR3 DNA reads TGTGCCAGCAGCCCCGGACAGGGGGTAAGAGAGCAGTACTTC. It is translated as CASSPGQGVREQYF. Complete variable domain (other parts from reference TRBV7-2 and TRBJ2-7): GAGVSQSPSNKVTEKGKDVELRCDPISGHTALYWYRQSLGQGLEFLIYFQGNSAPDKSGLPSDRFSAERTGGSVSTLTIQRTQQEDSAVYLCASSPGQGVREQYFGPGTRLTVT.

This chain connects TRBV6-2 or TRBV6-3 to TRBJ2-2; no firm D call. There are 13 residues in the CDR3. Germline CDR1 reads MNHEY; CDR2 reads SVGEGT. With 6 bases removed from V and 6 bases from J, the gap between germline ends came to 11 bases. The CDR3 here is CASSLGYSGELFF. The CDR3, as DNA: TGTGCCAGCAGCCTAGGGTATTCCGGGGAGCTGTTTTTT.

The V call is TRBV5-4, the J call TRBJ2-5; a weak D match, TRBD1 (5 bases). Trimming removed 0 bases at V and 7 bases at J, with 10 bases between. The length of the CDR3 is 13 residues. Germline V gives CDR1 SGHNT, CDR2 YYREEE (reference sequence). CDR3 nucleotide sequence: TGTGCCAGCAGCTTGGACGGACACGGGACCCAGTACTTC. It codes for CASSLDGHGTQYF.

The chain uses TRBV30 and TRBJ1-2; D gene unclear. The V and J ends lost 1 base and 7 bases respectively, with 10 bases between them. Germline V gene sequence: CDR1 GTSNPN, CDR2 SVGIG (reference sequence). This CDR3 region has 12 residues. In nucleotides, the CDR3 is TGTGCCTGGAGTGGCGTGCTTCTTGGCTACACCTTC. As protein: CAWSGVLLGYTF.

This sequence joins TRBV7-8 and TRBJ2-7; 11 bases match TRBD2. CDR1 SGHVS and CDR2 FQNEAQ come from the germline V gene. The length of the CDR3 is 15 residues. V lost 4 bases, J lost 1 base, and 3 bases stayed unmatched. CDR3 sequence reads: CASSSRLAGSYEQYF. As DNA, the CDR3 is TGTGCCAGCAGCTCAAGACTAGCGGGGTCCTACGAGCAGTACTTC.

V and J are TRBV9 and TRBJ2-3, with D maybe TRBD2 (6 bases). The CDR3 runs to 16 residues. Trimming pared 0 bases from V and 4 bases from J, leaving 15 bases between. CDR1 is SGDLS and CDR2 is YYNGEE in the germline V gene. The CDR3 nucleotides are TGTGCCAGCAGCGTAGCGGGGACTCCCGAGTCAGATACGCAGTATTTT. It codes for CASSVAGTPESDTQYF.

The chain joins TRBV18 to TRBJ2-7; 12 bases line up with TRBD2. Germline CDR1 is KGHSH and CDR2 is LQKENI. The CDR3 is 18 amino acids. V lost 5 bases to trimming and J lost 0 bases; unmatched junction nucleotides: 11. The CDR3 region is CASSSGLAGLGNSYEQYF. For the CDR3, the DNA is TGTGCCAGCTCATCAGGACTAGCGGGACTAGGGAACTCCTACGAGCAGTACTTC.

The chain is built from TRBV19 and TRBJ2-7, with 9 bases lining up with TRBD1. Germline V gene lookup returns CDR1 LNHDA and CDR2 SQIVND (reference sequence). The CDR3 is 13 residues long. The V and J ends lost 7 bases and 3 bases, in that order; junction bases with no gene match: 4. The CDR3 loop reads CASTGQGFYEQYF. The CDR3 nucleotides are TGTGCCAGTACTGGACAGGGGTTCTACGAGCAGTACTTC.

This clone has only one observation. The chain employs TRBV9 and TRBJ1-4; 10 nucleotides agree with TRBD1. CDR3 length: 14 amino acids. CDR1 is SGDLS, CDR2 YYNGEE, per germline. Germline trimming cut 3 bases from V and 6 bases from J; bases unmatched to any gene: 2. The CDR3 coding sequence is TGTGCCAGCAGCGGCGGGACAGGGGATGAAAAACTGTTTTTT. Translated: CASSGGTGDEKLFF.